This TCR beta chain was identified during a study of cytotoxic CD8 clonotypes in ibrutinib-treated CLL (TCRdb year 2021). Study-wide context: The cohort was composed of some ten relapsed/refractory and roughly 16 treatment-naive patients; IGHV unmutated status was identified in some 17 patients. Cryopreserved peripheral blood mononuclear cells were obtained prior to treatment, at the time of response, and at either disease progression or sustained remission. Of the roughly 86 people in the trial, 25 to 30 had longitudinal samples available. Partial responses were observed in about 25 patients and complete responses in 2; after a median follow-up of around 68 months, remission was maintained in around 14 patients and progression was observed in approximately 12. An average of around 250,000 productive templates and 80,000 to 100,000 productive rearrangements was obtained per sample. Every sample from remission and from progressive disease was obtained while the patients were still on ibrutinib. Response samples were taken after a median of 12 months on treatment, ranging from roughly 6 to 36 months. Broad study findings and their caveats: Sustained-remission and progressing patients did not have matched sampling times, and lymph node repertoires were not examined. Baseline clonality exceeded that of age-matched healthy donors and correlated strongly with circulating CD8+ T-cell counts. Clonality increased at ibrutinib response, stayed stable in sustained remission, and fell back toward baseline at progression. Public clonotypes were rare and either contracted or stayed stable during treatment, and the rise in clonality at ibrutinib response reflected the expansion of private clonotypes.

The time point label, read with the paper, signifies: approximately twelve months on ibrutinib. For TCR beta library preparation, roughly 2.2 micrograms of genomic DNA were isolated from cryopreserved PBMCs. Longitudinal blood samples from CLL patients on ibrutinib monotherapy underwent high-throughput TCR beta sequencing. Patients were enrolled in a phase 2 open-label single-center ibrutinib monotherapy trial. In the germline V gene (reference sequence), CDR1 corresponds to MNHEY and CDR2 to SMNVEV. Trimming costs V 3 bases and J 3 bases, and their ends lie 16 bases apart. The CDR3 covers 16 residues, taking in both the cysteine and the phenylalanine. Of the read, only the CDR3 DNA is kept; its 48 bases are in frame from base 1. Each clonotype received, on average, 10x coverage in deep resolution sequencing performed on a MiSeq, where the target depth lay between 1 in 1 million and 1 in 200,000 T cells. TCR beta libraries were generated with the immunoSEQ hsTCRB Kit. Per the authors' processing: ImmunoSEQ Data Assistant and ImmunoSEQ Analyzer were used for data analysis, and V, D and J genes were assigned according to IMGT definitions. Clonality, with values ranging from 0 to 1, was calculated as one minus the normalized Shannon entropy of productive rearrangement frequencies. Public clonotype analysis was restricted to overrepresented clonotypes comprising at least 0.05% of each patient's repertoire. Thirteen age-matched healthy donor repertoires from immuneACCESS were used as controls for clonality. What TCRdb holds here is the immuneACCESS table cut down to in-frame rearrangements. Part of the clones is not present; checked against another copy, under half of the missing clones reflect an unresolved V gene, and the others are unexplained. That table is the source of V, J and clone size, and D and trimming were worked out from the DNA. This sample comprises about 160,000 clones, about four fifths of them detected only once. The ten most abundant clones make up roughly 2% of the sample.

This clone has a single count. There is no known antigen for this receptor. There are no base qualities to consult, and no much larger clone falls within one base. The rearranged chain carries TRBV27 and TRBJ2-3, with a tentative D gene TRBD1 over 6 matching bases. The sequence was obtained from a human donor with chronic lymphocytic leukemia. The sequencing here drew on PBMCs, taken after 12 months of ibrutinib treatment. At the DNA level, the sequence is TGTGCCAGCAGTTTTGAGGGCAGGGGCGTGACAGATACGCAGTATTTT. This gives the protein CASSFEGRGVTDTQYF.